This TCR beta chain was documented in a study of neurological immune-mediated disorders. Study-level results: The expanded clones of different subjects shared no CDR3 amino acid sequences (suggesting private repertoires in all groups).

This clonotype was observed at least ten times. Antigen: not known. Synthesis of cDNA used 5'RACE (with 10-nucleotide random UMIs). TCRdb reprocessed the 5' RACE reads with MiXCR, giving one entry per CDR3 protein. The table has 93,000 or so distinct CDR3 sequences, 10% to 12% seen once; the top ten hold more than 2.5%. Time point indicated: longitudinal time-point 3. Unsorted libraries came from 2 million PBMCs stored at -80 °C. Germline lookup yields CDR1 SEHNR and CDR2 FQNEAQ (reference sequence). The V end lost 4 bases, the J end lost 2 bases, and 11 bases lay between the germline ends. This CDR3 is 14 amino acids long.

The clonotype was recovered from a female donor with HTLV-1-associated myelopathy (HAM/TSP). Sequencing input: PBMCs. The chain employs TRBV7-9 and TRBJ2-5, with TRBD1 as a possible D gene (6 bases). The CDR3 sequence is CASSSGQTQETQYF. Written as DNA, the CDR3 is TGTGCCAGCAGCTCAGGACAGACTCAAGAGACCCAGTACTTC.